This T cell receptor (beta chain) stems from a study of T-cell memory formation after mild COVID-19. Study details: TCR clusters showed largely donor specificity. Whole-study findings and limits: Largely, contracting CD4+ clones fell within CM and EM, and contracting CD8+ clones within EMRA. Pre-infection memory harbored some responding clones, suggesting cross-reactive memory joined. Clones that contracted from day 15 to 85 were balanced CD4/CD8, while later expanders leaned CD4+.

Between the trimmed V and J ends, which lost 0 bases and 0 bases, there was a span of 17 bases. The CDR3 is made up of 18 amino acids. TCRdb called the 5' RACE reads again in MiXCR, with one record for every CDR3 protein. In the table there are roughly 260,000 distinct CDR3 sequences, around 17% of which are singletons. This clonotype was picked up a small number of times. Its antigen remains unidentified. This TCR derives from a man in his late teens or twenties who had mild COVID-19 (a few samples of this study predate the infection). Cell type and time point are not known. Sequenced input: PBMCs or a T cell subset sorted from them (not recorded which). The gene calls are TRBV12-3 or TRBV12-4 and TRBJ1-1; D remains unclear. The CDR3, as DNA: TGTGCCAGCAGTTTAGCGCGAAAGGGTTTAATTTTGAACACTGAAGCTTTCTTT. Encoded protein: CASSLARKGLILNTEAFF.